The present entry profiles one T cell receptor beta chain with its context. CDR3 length: 13 amino acids. V was pared by 4 bases and J by 4 bases, with 1 base of the junction left unmatched. Germline values: CDR1 SGHNT, CDR2 YYREEE (reference sequence). The sample originates from a study of blood T cell repertoires in COVID-19. Whole-study context: Sites in the United States, Italy and Spain provided acute and convalescent COVID-19 samples. From T cells, B-cell-depleted T cells, or PBMCs came the material, which was cDNA or gDNA.

Original analysis: Nucleated cell number was recorded as an estimate derived from reference gene primer amplification. Repertoires were generated with immunoSEQ multiplex PCR, while TCRdb's copy carries only in-frame clones and drops some. The V and J calls and the clone size are those of that table, but D and trimming were determined from the DNA. Among about 180,000 clones listed, roughly nine tenths were seen once. The sequence derives from a man younger than 30 who had recovered from COVID-19. The chain recombines TRBV5-4 with TRBJ2-5, with 10 bases lining up with TRBD1. The sequenced sample was peripheral blood. The CDR3 sequence: CASSRDRGETQYF. CDR3 coding DNA: TGTGCCAGCAGCCGGGACAGGGGAGAGACCCAGTACTTC. Using reference TRBV5-4 and TRBJ2-5 for the parts outside the CDR3, the full variable domain is ETGVTQSPTHLIKTRGQQVTLRCSSQSGHNTVSWYQQALGQGPQFIFQYYREEENGRGNFPPRFSGLQFPNYSSELNVNALELDDSALYLCASSRDRGETQYFGPGTRLLVL.